A single T cell receptor (beta chain) is shown here with its context. Its antigen remains unknown. At one end the junction does not follow the germline gene, possibly because of a read error. This sample is part of a study of shared clonotypes between healthy human individuals. Study-wide findings and caveats: Relative to their counterparts shared across all four donors, non-shared clonotypes exhibited diminished generation probabilities.

The donor cohort consisted entirely of Caucasian adults residing in Nashville, Tennessee. Deep-level assay runs were performed. Using immunoSEQ multiplex PCR, the repertoire was profiled, and TCRdb retains in-frame clones only, with some absent. The sample includes approximately 340,000 clones, around 72% of them seen just once. Germline values: CDR1 KGHSH, CDR2 LQKENI. This CDR3 has 14 residues. The specimen sequenced was memory CD4+ T cells sorted from blood. Subset noted: CD45RA-negative fraction. The source of this sequence is a man aged 30 to 39 in good health. The chain employs TRBV18 and TRBJ1-2, with a weak D call TRBD1 (5 bases). In DNA, the CDR3 is TGTGCCAGCTCACCAACGGGACTTTTTTATGGCTGCACCTTC. Its protein is CASSPTGLFYGCTF.